This T cell receptor (beta chain) is from a study of cytomegalovirus exposure and HLA in healthy donors (dated by TCRdb to about 2017). A note on the overall study: The roughly 670 repertoires of the first cohort and the 120 validation repertoires were produced on the same platform, according to a later analysis. The study aimed to test whether signatures of past pathogen exposure could be identified by cataloging public T cell receptors. Along with the approximately 700-subject first cohort, a separate validation cohort of roughly 110 different subjects was used. To predict cytomegalovirus infection status, the study combined high-throughput TCR immunosequencing, statistical association of individual TCRs with disease status, and machine learning. The investigation overall reported the following: The study listed 164 TCR beta chains as associated with cytomegalovirus. Of the cluster scores, around 95% were above 0 in a later analysis, which found that TCRs clustered in the first cohort also tended to co-occur in the 120 validation repertoires. In vitro tests confirmed that a few of the cytomegalovirus-associated TCR beta chains recognize cytomegalovirus antigens. The classifier was reported to diagnose cytomegalovirus status with high specificity and sensitivity in both the original and validation cohorts. It was suggested by the authors that the approach could potentially be generalized to other disease states and immunological phenotypes. While some public TCRs were present in many individuals, most TCR sequences turned up only very rarely across donors. A later analysis lacked HLA typing for the validation cohort, so it scored co-occurrence in that cohort across all 110 or so repertoires.

To note about this clone: Its antigen has not been determined. Per-base quality was not reported, and no clone a single base away is much larger than it.

Donors formed part of the validation cohort, which comprised over a hundred subjects and was distinct from the first cohort of under 750 subjects. Including the terminal cysteine and phenylalanine, the CDR3 comprises 12 residues. Only CDR3 DNA is held: 36 bases, read in frame from base 1. Sequences SEHNR (CDR1) and FQNEAQ (CDR2) are obtained from the germline V gene (reference sequence). V is reduced by 4 bases and J by 8 bases, leaving a spacing of 11 bases between them. Receptor libraries were prepared by the immunoSEQ multiplex PCR assay. The authors' analysis ran thus. A statistical classification framework was built for diagnosing cytomegalovirus status from the catalog of TCR beta chain sequences. TCRdb took over this immuneACCESS table, retaining in-frame rearrangements with V and J assigned. Such tables are incomplete; in checked studies, under half of the missing clones stem from an unresolved V gene, and the remainder is unexplained. V, J and clone size are taken as reported in that table, and D and trimming were inferred from the DNA itself. The sample table contains roughly 120,000 clones; only one count was recorded for roughly 88% of them. Of the sample, about 6% is held by the ten largest clones.

The rearrangement joined TRBV7-9 to TRBJ1-2; the D segment cannot be called with confidence. The origin of this receptor is a woman between 18 and 30 years old in good health and CMV-seropositive. The specimen sequenced was PBMCs. The bases read TGTGCCAGCAGCTCGGATTGGGCCGGCTACACCTTC. It codes for CASSSDWAGYTF.